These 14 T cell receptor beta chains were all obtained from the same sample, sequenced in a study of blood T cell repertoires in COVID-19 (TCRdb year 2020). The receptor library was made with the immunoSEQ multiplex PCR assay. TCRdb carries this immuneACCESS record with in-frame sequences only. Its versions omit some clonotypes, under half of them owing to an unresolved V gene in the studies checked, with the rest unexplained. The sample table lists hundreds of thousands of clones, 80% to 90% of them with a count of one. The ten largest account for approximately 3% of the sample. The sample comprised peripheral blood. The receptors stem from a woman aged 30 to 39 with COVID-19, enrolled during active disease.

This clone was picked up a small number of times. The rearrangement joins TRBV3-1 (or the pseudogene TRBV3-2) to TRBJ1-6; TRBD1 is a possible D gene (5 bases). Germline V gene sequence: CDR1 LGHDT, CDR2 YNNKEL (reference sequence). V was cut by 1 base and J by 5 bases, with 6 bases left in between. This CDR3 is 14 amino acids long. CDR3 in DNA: TGTGCCAGCAGCCAAGGACAGAATAATTCACCCCTCCACTTT. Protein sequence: CASSQGQNNSPLHF.

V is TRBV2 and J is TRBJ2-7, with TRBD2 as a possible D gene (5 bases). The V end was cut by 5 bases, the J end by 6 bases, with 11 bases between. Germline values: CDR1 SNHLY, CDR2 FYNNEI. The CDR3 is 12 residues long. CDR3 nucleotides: TGTGCCAGCAGTTACGGACGGGGCGAGCAGTACTTC. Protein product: CASSYGRGEQYF. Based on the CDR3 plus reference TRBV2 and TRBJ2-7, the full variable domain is EPEVTQTPSHQVTQMGQEVILRCVPISNHLYFYWYRQILGQKVEFLVSFYNNEISEKSEIFDDQFSVERPDGSNFTLKIRSTKLEDSAMYFCASSYGRGEQYFGPGTRLTVT.

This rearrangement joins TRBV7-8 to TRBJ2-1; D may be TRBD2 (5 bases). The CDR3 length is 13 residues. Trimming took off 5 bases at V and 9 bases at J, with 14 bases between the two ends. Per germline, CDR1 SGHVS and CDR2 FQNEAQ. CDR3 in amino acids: CASSRSPGIEQFF. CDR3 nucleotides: TGTGCCAGCAGCCGTTCCCCGGGGATTGAGCAGTTCTTC.

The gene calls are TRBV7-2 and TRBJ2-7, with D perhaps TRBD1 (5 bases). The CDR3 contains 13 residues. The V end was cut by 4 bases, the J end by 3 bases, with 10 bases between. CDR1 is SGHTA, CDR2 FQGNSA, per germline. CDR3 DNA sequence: TGTGCCAGCAGCTCCGGACACCTCTACGAGCAGTACTTC. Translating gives CASSSGHLYEQYF.

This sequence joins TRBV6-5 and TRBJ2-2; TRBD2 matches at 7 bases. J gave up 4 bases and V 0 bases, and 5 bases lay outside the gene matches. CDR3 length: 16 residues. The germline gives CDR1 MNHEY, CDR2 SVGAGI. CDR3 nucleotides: TGTGCCAGCAGTTACTCATGGGGCGGGGGCACCGGGGAGCTGTTTTTT. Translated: CASSYSWGGGTGELFF.

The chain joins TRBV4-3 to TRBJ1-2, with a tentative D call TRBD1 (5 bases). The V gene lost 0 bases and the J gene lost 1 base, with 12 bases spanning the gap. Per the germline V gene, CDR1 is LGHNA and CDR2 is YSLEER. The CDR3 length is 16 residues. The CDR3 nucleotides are TGCGCCAGCAGCCAAGATGTCAGGGCGATTAACTATGGCTACACCTTC. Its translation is CASSQDVRAINYGYTF.

CDR3 nucleotides: TGTGCCAGCAGCTTAGAAGCAGGGGTACAGACTGAAGCTTTCTTT. Its translation is CASSLEAGVQTEAFF. The chain combines TRBV7-2 with TRBJ1-1; tentative D call: TRBD1 (6 bases). This CDR3 region has 15 residues. V gave up 1 base and J gave up 5 bases, with 14 bases separating them. Looked up from germline, CDR1 is SGHTA and CDR2 is FQGNSA.

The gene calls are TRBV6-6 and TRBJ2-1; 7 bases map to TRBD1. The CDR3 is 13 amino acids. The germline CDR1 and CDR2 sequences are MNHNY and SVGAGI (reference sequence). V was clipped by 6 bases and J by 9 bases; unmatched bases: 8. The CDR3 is CASRFTGDGEQFF. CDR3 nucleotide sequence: TGTGCCAGCAGATTCACAGGGGACGGTGAGCAGTTCTTC.

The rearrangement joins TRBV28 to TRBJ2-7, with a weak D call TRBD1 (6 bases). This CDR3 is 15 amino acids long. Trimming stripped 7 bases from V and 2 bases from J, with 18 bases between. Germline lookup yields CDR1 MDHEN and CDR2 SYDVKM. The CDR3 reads CASKLSTGYTYEQYF. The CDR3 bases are TGTGCCAGCAAATTATCAACAGGGTACACCTACGAGCAGTACTTC.

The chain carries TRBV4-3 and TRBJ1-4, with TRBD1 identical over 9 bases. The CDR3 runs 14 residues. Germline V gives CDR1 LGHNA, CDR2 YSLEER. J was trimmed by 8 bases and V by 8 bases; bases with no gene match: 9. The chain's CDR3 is CASSPDRGREKLFF. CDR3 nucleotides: TGCGCCAGCTCCCCGGACAGGGGCAGGGAAAAACTGTTTTTT.

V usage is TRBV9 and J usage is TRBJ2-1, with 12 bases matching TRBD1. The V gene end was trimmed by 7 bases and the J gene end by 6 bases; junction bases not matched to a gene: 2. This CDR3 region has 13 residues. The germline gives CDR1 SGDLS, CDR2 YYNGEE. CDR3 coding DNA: TGTGCCAGCGCGGGACAGGGGGCCAATGAGCAGTTCTTC. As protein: CASAGQGANEQFF.

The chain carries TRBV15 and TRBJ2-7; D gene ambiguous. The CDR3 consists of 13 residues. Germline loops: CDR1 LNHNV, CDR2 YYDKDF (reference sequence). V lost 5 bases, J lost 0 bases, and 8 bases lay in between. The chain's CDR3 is CATSAPSSYEQYV. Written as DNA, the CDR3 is TGTGCCACCAGCGCCCCCAGCTCCTACGAGCAGTACGTC.

The CDR3 region has the DNA TGTGCCAGCAGCCAAGAGGGACAGGGGACGGCGTTGGCTTTCTTT. Its translation is CASSQEGQGTALAFF. V usage is TRBV5-5 and J usage is TRBJ1-1; 10 bases line up with TRBD1. The germline V gene encodes CDR1 SGHKS and CDR2 YYEKEE (reference sequence). The CDR3 has 15 amino acids. J gave up 11 bases and V 4 bases, and 14 bases lay outside the gene matches.

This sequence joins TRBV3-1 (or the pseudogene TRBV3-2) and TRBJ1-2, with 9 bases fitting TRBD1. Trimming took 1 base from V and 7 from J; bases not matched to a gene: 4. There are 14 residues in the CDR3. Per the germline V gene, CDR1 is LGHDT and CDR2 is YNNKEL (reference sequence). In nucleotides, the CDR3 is TGTGCCAGCAGCCAAGGGGACAGGGAGGGTGGCTACACCTTC. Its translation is CASSQGDREGGYTF.